This is a list of T cell receptor beta chains from one sample in a study of early T cells in non-severe SARS-CoV-2 infection. TCRdb re-called the 5' RACE reads with MiXCR, one entry per CDR3 protein. This sample carries about 80,000 distinct CDR3 sequences, roughly a sixth of them seen once, and the ten largest clones take 2.9%. Sequenced input: whole blood. These receptors were taken from an adult who was a healthcare worker with PCR-confirmed SARS-CoV-2 infection or an uninfected control (not recorded which). Each CDR3 is given with its conserved first and last residue. A D gene is named only where the DNA matches it firmly. The size entry is marked missing in some rows and otherwise reads once, few, many or a size class.

v_call,clone_size,d_call,j_call,cdr3_nt,cdr3_aa
TRBV12-3/TRBV12-4,-,-,TRBJ2-1,TGTGCCAGCAGTTTACTGGGGCCCGGCAGGCAGTTCTTC,CASSLLGPGRQFF
TRBV11-1,-,TRBD1,TRBJ2-7,TGTGCCAGCAGCGATTCGGACAGGAAACTCTACGAGCAGTACTTC,CASSDSDRKLYEQYF
TRBV20-1,-,-,TRBJ1-2,TGCAGTGCTAGGGCACAGGGTCTCTATGGCTACACCTTC,CSARAQGLYGYTF
TRBV12-3/TRBV12-4,few,TRBD1,TRBJ2-7,TGTGCCAGCAGTCGACAGGGGGCGGCCTACGAGCAGTACTTC,CASSRQGAAYEQYF
TRBV7-7,-,TRBD2,TRBJ2-5,TGTGCTAGCAGCTTAGCTGGTAGCGGGAGGTTGAGAGAGACCCAGTACTTC,CASSLAGSGRLRETQYF
TRBV11-2,-,-,TRBJ2-7,TGTGCCAGCAGCCCAGGGCCAAGGGCCTACGAGCAGTACTTC,CASSPGPRAYEQYF
TRBV24-1,many,-,TRBJ2-2,TGTGCCACCAGTGATCCACCCGGGGAGGGGGAGCTGTTTTTT,CATSDPPGEGELFF
TRBV29-1,many,-,TRBJ1-1,TGCAGCGTTGCAAGGGGGAACACTGAAGCTTTCTTT,CSVARGNTEAFF
TRBV4-1,many,TRBD1,TRBJ1-4,TGCGCCAGCAGCCAAGATGCAGGGGGCGGGAGGAATGAAAAACTGTTTTTT,CASSQDAGGGRNEKLFF
TRBV20-1,-,-,TRBJ1-3,TGCAGTGCTAGCCGGCAGGGGATCGTCCCTCTCTCTGGAAACACCATATATTTT,CSASRQGIVPLSGNTIYF
TRBV7-3,few,-,TRBJ1-1,TGTGCCAGCAGCTTAACGAACACTGAAGCTTTCTTT,CASSLTNTEAFF
TRBV7-9,-,-,TRBJ2-5,TGTGCCATGTCGACTGGAGAGACCCAGTACTTC,CAMSTGETQYF
TRBV18,-,-,TRBJ1-3,TGTGCCAGCTCACCCGGACCCTCTGGAAACACCATATATTTT,CASSPGPSGNTIYF
TRBV6-1,once,-,TRBJ1-6,TGTGCCAGCGGCAGGGATTATAATTCACCCCTCCACTTT,CASGRDYNSPLHF
TRBV18,many,TRBD2,TRBJ2-2,TGTGCCAGCTCACCACGGACTAGCGGGAGGACCGCCGGGGAGCTGTTTTTT,CASSPRTSGRTAGELFF
TRBV29-1,few,-,TRBJ2-3,TGCAGCGTCCCTAGCAGCAGCACAGATACGCAGTATTTT,CSVPSSSTDTQYF
TRBV5-1,few,TRBD1,TRBJ1-2,TGCGCCAGCAGCTTGGTACCAGGGGGGACCTATGGCTACACCTTC,CASSLVPGGTYGYTF
TRBV7-6,-,-,TRBJ2-2,TGTGCCAGCAGCCCCAGGACTGGAGACACCGGGGAGCTGTTTTTT,CASSPRTGDTGELFF
TRBV18,few,TRBD2,TRBJ2-5,TGTGCCAGCTCACCGGCTCTGGGGGGGACGAGGGAGACCCAGTACTTC,CASSPALGGTRETQYF
TRBV3-1,once,TRBD1,TRBJ2-7,TGTGCCAGCAGCCAAGATACAGGGGGAACCTACGAGCAGTACTTC,CASSQDTGGTYEQYF
TRBV4-2,few,-,TRBJ2-1,TGTGCCAGCAGCGAGGAGGGGTTCCCGTTAAATGAGCAGTTCTTC,CASSEEGFPLNEQFF
TRBV6-1,few,TRBD2,TRBJ2-7,TGTGCCAGCAGTGAGGAACTAGCGGGTTACTACGAGCAGTACTTC,CASSEELAGYYEQYF
TRBV6-6,few,-,TRBJ1-1,TGTGCCACCAGCGTAGTTGGCTCTTCTGAAGCTTTCTTT,CATSVVGSSEAFF
TRBV2,few,TRBD1,TRBJ2-1,TGTGCCAGCATGAGGCTATGGACAGGGGGTTTCAATGAGCAGTTCTTC,CASMRLWTGGFNEQFF
TRBV11-3,-,-,TRBJ2-7,TGTGCCAGCAGTCCGACGGAGCGATCTAGGGAGCAGTACTTC,CASSPTERSREQYF
TRBV5-5,-,-,TRBJ1-3,TGTGCCAGCAGCTTGGTTGGCAGGATGTCTGGAAACACCATATATTTT,CASSLVGRMSGNTIYF
TRBV27,-,TRBD2,TRBJ2-1,TGTGCCAGCAGTCTCATCGGGGCGGGAGTGGGTGAGCAGTTCTTC,CASSLIGAGVGEQFF
TRBV29-1,-,-,TRBJ1-3,TGCAGCGTTGACGGGGATAAAGCAAACACCATATATTTT,CSVDGDKANTIYF
TRBV7-9,many,-,TRBJ2-3,TGTGCCAGCAGCTTACCCCTCGGCAGGGATAGCACAGATACGCAGTATTTT,CASSLPLGRDSTDTQYF
TRBV28,-,TRBD1,TRBJ1-4,TGTGCCAGCAGTGTCCCCGGGACAGGGGCTAGTGAAAAACTGTTTTTT,CASSVPGTGASEKLFF
TRBV6-5,-,-,TRBJ1-1,TGTGCCAGCAGTTATCACCAGGGGTCCACTGAAGCTTTCTTT,CASSYHQGSTEAFF
TRBV7-7,many,TRBD2,TRBJ2-1,TGTGCTAGCAGCTCCTGGACTAGCGGGATCGATGAGCAGTTCTTC,CASSSWTSGIDEQFF
TRBV5-6,-,TRBD2,TRBJ2-1,TGTGCCAGCAGCCCTGACAGGGGCGGGCTAGCGGGAGTCTTTGAGCAGTTCTTC,CASSPDRGGLAGVFEQFF
TRBV30,many,-,TRBJ1-2,TGTGCCTGGAGTGTAGCAGGACTAGGAAACTATGGCTACACCTTC,CAWSVAGLGNYGYTF
TRBV28,-,-,TRBJ2-5,TGTGCCAGCAGTTCCGGGACGCCCCAAGAGACCCAGTACTTC,CASSSGTPQETQYF
TRBV24-1,-,-,TRBJ2-1,TGTGCCACCAGTGATCCTAGCGTCCCCGGGGATTACGATGAGCAGTTCTTC,CATSDPSVPGDYDEQFF
TRBV15,-,TRBD2,TRBJ2-1,TGTGCCACCAGCAGAGATCTCCCCAGCGGGGGGAACAATGAGCAGTTCTTC,CATSRDLPSGGNNEQFF
TRBV5-1,few,-,TRBJ1-2,TGCGCCAGCAGCAGCGGACGGGAACCTAACTATGGCTACACCTTC,CASSSGREPNYGYTF
TRBV7-2,many,-,TRBJ2-5,TGTGCCAGCAGCCCGGGGGACCCCGGGACCCAGTACTTC,CASSPGDPGTQYF
TRBV29-1,-,TRBD1,TRBJ1-1,TGCAGCGTTTTCTCCAGTGATACAGGGGGCACTGAAGCTTTCTTT,CSVFSSDTGGTEAFF
TRBV20-1,few,TRBD2,TRBJ2-5,TGCAGTACTCTAGCGGGTGTGGCCCAAGAGACCCAGTACTTC,CSTLAGVAQETQYF
TRBV18,few,-,TRBJ2-2,TGTGCCAGCTCACCACGGGGGAACGGGGAGCTGTTTTTT,CASSPRGNGELFF
TRBV11-2,-,TRBD1,TRBJ2-5,TGTGCCAGCAGCCTTAGTGGACAGGGGTACCAAGAGACCCAGTACTTC,CASSLSGQGYQETQYF
TRBV24-1,many,-,TRBJ2-5,TGTGCCACCAGTGATCCCCCCCAGGCGGGATTGGAGACCCAGTACTTC,CATSDPPQAGLETQYF
TRBV27,-,-,TRBJ2-7,TGTGCCAGCAGCTTTTCAGGGGTTCAGTACTTC,CASSFSGVQYF
TRBV29-1,-,-,TRBJ1-3,TGCAGCGGGTTCTCTGGAAACACCATATATTTT,CSGFSGNTIYF